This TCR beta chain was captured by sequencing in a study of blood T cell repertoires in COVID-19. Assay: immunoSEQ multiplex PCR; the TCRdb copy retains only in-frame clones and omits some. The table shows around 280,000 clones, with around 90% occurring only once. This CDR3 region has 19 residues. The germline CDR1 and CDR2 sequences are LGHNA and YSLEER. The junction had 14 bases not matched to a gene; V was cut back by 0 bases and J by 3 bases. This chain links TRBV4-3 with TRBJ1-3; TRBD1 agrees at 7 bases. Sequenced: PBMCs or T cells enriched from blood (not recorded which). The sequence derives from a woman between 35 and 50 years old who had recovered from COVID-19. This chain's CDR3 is CASSQDLGTDVLGGNTIYF. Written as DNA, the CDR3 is TGCGCCAGCAGCCAAGATCTCGGGACAGACGTCCTCGGTGGAAACACCATATATTTT.